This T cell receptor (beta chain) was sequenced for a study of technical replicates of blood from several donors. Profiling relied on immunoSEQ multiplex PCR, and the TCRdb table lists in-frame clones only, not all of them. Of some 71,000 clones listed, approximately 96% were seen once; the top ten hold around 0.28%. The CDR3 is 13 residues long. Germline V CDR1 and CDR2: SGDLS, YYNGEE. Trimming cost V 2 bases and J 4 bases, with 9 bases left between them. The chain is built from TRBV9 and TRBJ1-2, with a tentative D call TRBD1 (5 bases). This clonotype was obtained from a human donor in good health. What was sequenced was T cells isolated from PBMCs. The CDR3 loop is CASSVAGFYGYTF. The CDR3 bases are TGTGCCAGCAGCGTCGCAGGGTTCTATGGCTACACCTTC.